The sequence of this T cell receptor beta chain was determined in a study of CD8+ T cells in alopecia areata. Notes on the study in general: Clonality exceeded that of normal scalp in lesional scalp, most notably in alopecia totalis/universalis.

Sorting relied on CD4, CD8alpha, NKG2D, NKG2ACE and other markers applied to pooled cutaneous lymph node cells. At least ten counts were recorded for this clone. Its antigen is not identified. The protein recorded in TCRdb does not match the translated DNA at residue 11; the protein presented here comes from translating the DNA. All gene names here are mouse names. The CDR3 goes on 3 residues after the read ends, and that part is filled in from the germline J gene. V was cut by 4 bases and J by 0 bases, with 8 bases left in between. Germline V gives CDR1 FNHDT, CDR2 SITEND (reference sequence). The CDR3 spans 14 residues. Extraction of RNA preceded its reverse transcription into cDNA, which served as the sequencing template. Here immunoSEQ multiplex PCR was the method, and the copy in TCRdb shows in-frame clones only, minus some. The repertoire consists of approximately 19,000 clones, none detected only once.

The clonotype comes from a C3H/HeJ mouse with alopecia areata. MHC haplotype: H2-k. V is TRBV19 and J is TRBJ1-3; D perhaps matches TRBD1 (5 bases). Material: CD8+ T cells sorted from a lymph node. The CDR3 sequence: CASSRTNSGNTLYF. The covered CDR3 bases are TGTGCCAGCAGTCGGACAAATTCTGGAAATACG.